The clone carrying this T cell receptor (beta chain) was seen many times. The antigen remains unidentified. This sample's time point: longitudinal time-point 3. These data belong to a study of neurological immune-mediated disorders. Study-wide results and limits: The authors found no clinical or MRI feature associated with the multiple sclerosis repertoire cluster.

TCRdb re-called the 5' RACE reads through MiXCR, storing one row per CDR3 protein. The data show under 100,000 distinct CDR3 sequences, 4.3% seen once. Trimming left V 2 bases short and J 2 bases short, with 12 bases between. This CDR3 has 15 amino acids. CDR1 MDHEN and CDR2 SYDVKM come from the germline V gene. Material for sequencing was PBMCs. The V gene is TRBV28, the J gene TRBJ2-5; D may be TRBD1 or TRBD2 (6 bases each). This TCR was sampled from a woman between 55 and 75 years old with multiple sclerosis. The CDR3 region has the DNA TGTGCCAGCAGTTTAGGGGGGCTGGTGCAAGAGACCCAGTACTTC. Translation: CASSLGGLVQETQYF.